Sequencing of this TCR beta chain was carried out in a study of long-term antiretroviral therapy in people with HIV. The assay used was immunoSEQ (version v3.0), run at survey level. Produced via immunoSEQ multiplex PCR; TCRdb's table is partial and in-frame only. The sample shows around 13,000 clones, roughly 78% of them seen only once. Of note for this clone: Antigen: not known.

Study-wide results and caveats: Those clones which expanded before ART made up the dominant part of the repertoire at all time points.

Per the germline V gene, CDR1 is KGHSH and CDR2 is LQKENI. The CDR3 consists of 14 residues. With 2 bases removed from V and 0 bases from J, the gap between germline ends came to 7 bases. The sample consisted of unsorted PBMCs, taken 3.2 years before starting antiretroviral therapy. The rearrangement uses TRBV18 and TRBJ1-1, with D unresolved. The source of this sequence is a middle-aged man with HIV. The CDR3 loop is CASSPTAMNTEAFF. The CDR3 DNA reads TGTGCCAGCTCACCAACAGCTATGAACACTGAAGCTTTCTTT.